The clone carrying this T cell receptor (beta chain) was observed a single time. This specimen belongs to a study of blood T cell repertoires in COVID-19. Overall study context: T cells, B-cell-depleted T cells, or PBMCs provided the cDNA or gDNA that served as material.

Here immunoSEQ multiplex PCR was the method, and the copy in TCRdb shows in-frame clones only, minus some. Altogether 150,000 to 200,000 clones are present, approximately 88% being singletons, with the ten largest covering approximately 12%. Trimming took 4 bases from V and 4 from J; bases not matched to a gene: 8. Germline assignment: CDR1 SGHTA and CDR2 FQGNSA. The CDR3 covers 15 residues. Sequencing was done on a sample of PBMCs or T cells enriched from blood (not recorded which). This clonotype was obtained from an older woman who had recovered from COVID-19. The chain has TRBV7-2 and TRBJ1-1, with TRBD1 matching 8 bases. Here the CDR3 reads CASSWSRGPGTEAFF. The CDR3 nucleotides read TGTGCCAGCAGCTGGTCCAGGGGGCCGGGCACTGAAGCTTTCTTT.